These 27 T cell receptor beta chains were sequenced from one sample in a study of blood T cell repertoires in COVID-19. TCRdb's copy holds only in-frame clones and misses some; the assay was immunoSEQ multiplex PCR. This sample yields under 150,000 clones, of which around 87% are seen a single time; 15% to 20% belongs to the top ten. Sequencing was performed on peripheral blood. The receptors were sampled from a woman in her fifties or sixties who had recovered from COVID-19.

The chain couples TRBV28 to TRBJ1-5, with 10 positions matching TRBD1. The CDR3 is 15 residues long. V gave up 2 bases and J gave up 5 bases; unmatched junction bases: 3. The V gene's germline CDR1 is MDHEN and CDR2 SYDVKM. CDR3 sequence: CASSLGTGADQPQHF. Here the CDR3 DNA reads TGTGCCAGCAGTTTAGGGACAGGGGCTGATCAGCCCCAGCATTTT. The variable domain in full, with the rest retrieved from reference TRBV28 and TRBJ1-5, is DVKVTQSSRYLVKRTGEKVFLECVQDMDHENMFWYRQDPGLGLRLIYFSYDVKMKEKGDIPEGYSVSREKKERFSLILESASTNQTSMYLCASSLGTGADQPQHFGDGTRLSIL.

This clone was picked up one time. The V gene is TRBV11-2, the J gene TRBJ2-1, with 10 bases identical to TRBD2. This CDR3 contains 16 residues. Looked up from germline, CDR1 is SGHAT and CDR2 is FQNNGV. The J segment lost 6 bases and the V segment lost 5 bases, leaving 10 bases of the junction unmatched. The chain's CDR3 is CASSTGVLAGTNEQFF. The CDR3 DNA reads TGTGCCAGCAGCACAGGGGTACTAGCGGGGACCAATGAGCAGTTCTTC.

V is TRBV9 and J is TRBJ2-1; D gene uncertain. Germline V gene sequence: CDR1 SGDLS, CDR2 YYNGEE. The CDR3 spans 13 residues. The germline V and J ends were trimmed by 0 bases and 6 bases, with 7 bases remaining between them. This chain's CDR3 is CASSVGAGNEQFF. For the CDR3, the DNA is TGTGCCAGCAGCGTAGGGGCAGGCAATGAGCAGTTCTTC.

The chain couples TRBV21-1 to TRBJ2-1; the table's D call of TRBD1 was not tested on the DNA. TRBV21-1 is reported as a pseudogene. This CDR3 spans 18 amino acids. In DNA, the CDR3 is TGTGCCAGCAGCAAACCCTGGACAGCTCCGTCCGGTGGCAATGAGCAGTTCTTC. It specifies CASSKPWTAPSGGNEQFF.

Regarding this clone: A read error may produce the germline difference seen at one junction end. This chain uses TRBV29-1 with TRBJ1-2, with TRBD1 as a possible D gene (5 bases). The CDR3 length is 8 residues. Germline V gene data show CDR1 as SQVTM and CDR2 as ANQGSEA. The CDR3 loop is CSVVRGSF. In nucleotides, the CDR3 is TGCAGCGTTGTTCGGGGGAGCTTC.

The chain has TRBV2 and TRBJ1-1; a possible D gene is TRBD1 (6 bases). The ends were cut back, 4 bases at V and 8 bases at J, with 17 bases in the middle. Per germline, CDR1 SNHLY and CDR2 FYNNEI. The CDR3 is 14 residues long. CDR3 residues: CASSVNRVPREAFF. The CDR3 region has the DNA TGTGCCAGCAGTGTGAACAGGGTACCTCGGGAAGCTTTCTTT.

The chain recombines TRBV5-1 with TRBJ2-3; 8 nucleotides match TRBD1. Per the germline V gene, CDR1 is SGHRS and CDR2 is YFSETQ. The CDR3 is 18 amino acids. Trimming cost V 0 bases and J 5 bases; bases outside gene matches: 14. CDR3 loop: CASSLARQGRGWEDTQYF. CDR3 DNA: TGCGCCAGCAGCTTGGCCCGACAGGGGCGGGGATGGGAAGATACGCAGTATTTT.

This chain connects TRBV27 to TRBJ1-2, with TRBD1 matching over 9 bases. The ends lost 5 bases at V and 2 bases at J; junction bases unmatched: 12. CDR1 is MNHEY, CDR2 SMNVEV, per germline (reference sequence). This CDR3 is built from 17 residues. The CDR3 spells CASSPYRTGARNYGYTF. The CDR3 DNA sequence: TGTGCCAGCAGTCCATACAGGACAGGGGCCAGAAACTATGGCTACACCTTC.

This chain joins TRBV7-8 and TRBJ2-4; 7 nucleotides agree with TRBD2. V trimming: 0 bases; J trimming: 1 base; junction bases outside the gene matches: 6. The CDR3 consists of 17 residues. Germline CDR1 is SGHVS and CDR2 is FQNEAQ. The CDR3 here is CASSLAWGEGAKNIQYF. The CDR3 DNA follows: TGTGCCAGCAGCTTAGCGTGGGGGGAGGGGGCCAAAAACATTCAGTACTTC. Full variable domain (outside the CDR3, taken from reference TRBV7-8 and TRBJ2-4): GAGVSQSPRYKVAKRGQDVALRCDPISGHVSLFWYQQALGQGPEFLTYFQNEAQLDKSGLPSDRFFAERPEGSVSTLKIQRTQQEDSAVYLCASSLAWGEGAKNIQYFGAGTRLSVL.

This clone has just a few counts. The CDR3 DNA follows: TGTGCCACCAGTGATTTGTCAGGGAACTATGGCTACACCTTC. Translating gives CATSDLSGNYGYTF. This chain joins TRBV24-1 and TRBJ1-2; weak D call: TRBD1 (5 bases). The CDR3 consists of 14 residues. Germline CDR1 KGHDR, CDR2 SFDVKD. Trimming removed 0 bases at V and 2 bases at J, with 6 bases between.

This clone has just one count. V and J are TRBV18 and TRBJ1-5; 8 bases are a match to TRBD1. V was pared by 3 bases and J by 5 bases, with 12 bases of the junction left unmatched. This CDR3 comprises 17 residues. Germline CDR1 is KGHSH and CDR2 is LQKENI. CDR3 bases: TGTGCCAGCTCACCCCCTGGACAGGGTTCTATCGATCAGCCCCAGCATTTT. Protein sequence: CASSPPGQGSIDQPQHF.

V and J are TRBV7-2 and TRBJ2-7; 7 bases line up with TRBD1. Per the germline V gene, CDR1 is SGHTA and CDR2 is FQGNSA. This CDR3 has 15 amino acids. The V and J ends lost 7 bases and 0 bases, in that order; junction bases with no gene match: 9. This CDR3 reads CASTPRDSYSYEQYF. The CDR3, as DNA: TGTGCCAGCACCCCTCGGGACAGCTACTCCTACGAGCAGTACTTC.

V and J are TRBV7-9 and TRBJ1-2; 7 nucleotides line up with TRBD1. CDR3 size: 14 residues. The germline V gene encodes CDR1 SEHNR and CDR2 FQNEAQ (reference sequence). After removal of 5 bases from V and 9 bases from J, the junction contained 12 bases not matched to a gene. In nucleotides, the CDR3 is TGTGCCAGCAGCCCGTGGGACAGTGAAGAGAGCTACACCTTC. Its protein is CASSPWDSEESYTF.

This chain links TRBV11-2 with TRBJ2-7; 10 nucleotides agree with TRBD1. Germline V gene lookup returns CDR1 SGHAT and CDR2 FQNNGV. The junction had 7 bases not matched to a gene; V was cut back by 5 bases and J by 0 bases. The length of the CDR3 is 16 residues. CDR3 coding DNA: TGTGCCAGCAGCGTCGGACAGGGGGAAATCTCCTACGAGCAGTACTTC. Residues: CASSVGQGEISYEQYF.

J is TRBJ1-5 and V is TRBV24-1; D is perhaps TRBD1 (5 bases). The CDR3 is 14 residues long. Trimming took 10 bases from V and 1 from J, leaving 13 bases between them. Germline V gives CDR1 KGHDR, CDR2 SFDVKD. The CDR3 spells CATFGGLSNQPQHF. The CDR3 nucleotides are TGTGCCACTTTCGGGGGTTTAAGCAATCAGCCCCAGCATTTT.

This chain uses TRBV7-8 with TRBJ2-5; 7 bases fit TRBD2. V dropped 5 bases and J dropped 5; count of bases not matched to a gene: 14. This CDR3 is built from 16 residues. Germline lookup yields CDR1 SGHVS and CDR2 FQNEAQ. In DNA, the CDR3 is TGTGCCAGCAGCCGGACTAGAGCCTTAGTGGGGGAGACCCAGTACTTC. Protein sequence: CASSRTRALVGETQYF. Looking up the rest from reference TRBV7-8 and TRBJ2-5 gives the full variable domain: GAGVSQSPRYKVAKRGQDVALRCDPISGHVSLFWYQQALGQGPEFLTYFQNEAQLDKSGLPSDRFFAERPEGSVSTLKIQRTQQEDSAVYLCASSRTRALVGETQYFGPGTRLLVL.

This rearrangement joins TRBV2 to TRBJ1-3; D call uncertain. Germline CDR1 SNHLY, CDR2 FYNNEI. This CDR3 contains 14 residues. Between the trimmed V and J ends, which lost 3 bases and 0 bases, there was a span of 6 bases. CDR3 sequence: CASSDEGSGNTIYF. CDR3 coding DNA: TGTGCCAGCAGTGATGAGGGCTCTGGAAACACCATATATTTT.

This rearrangement joins TRBV11-3 to TRBJ2-1, with 15 nucleotides matching TRBD2. This CDR3 spans 18 amino acids. Germline-derived CDR1 and CDR2 are SGHNT and YENEEA. J lost 3 bases, V lost 5 bases, and 8 bases had no gene match. The DNA for the CDR3 is TGTGCCAGCAGCCCTGGACTAGCGGGAGGGCCTGGCTACAATGAGCAGTTCTTC. The encoded protein is CASSPGLAGGPGYNEQFF.

This clone was counted a few times. The rearrangement uses TRBV6-1 and TRBJ2-7; TRBD1 might be the D (6 bases). There are 16 residues in the CDR3. The V gene lost 0 bases and the J gene lost 4 bases, with 16 bases spanning the gap. Germline V gene data show CDR1 as MNHNS and CDR2 as SASEGT. CDR3 nucleotide sequence: TGTGCCAGCAGTGAAGCGGGGACACACCAAGGGTACGAGCAGTACTTC. Amino acid sequence: CASSEAGTHQGYEQYF.

In its sample, this clone was seen once. The J gene is TRBJ2-7, the V gene TRBV27; D is undetermined. The germline V gene encodes CDR1 MNHEY and CDR2 SMNVEV (reference sequence). The CDR3 spans 16 residues. Trimming took off 10 bases at V and 0 bases at J, with 22 bases between the two ends. CDR3 protein: CATPYSSRESSYEQYF. The CDR3 coding sequence is TGTGCCACCCCTTACTCAAGCCGTGAAAGCTCCTACGAGCAGTACTTC.

V and J are TRBV24-1 and TRBJ2-3; 7 positions match TRBD2. CDR3 size: 14 residues. Trimming at V came to 4 bases and at J to 0 bases, leaving 0 bases not matched to a gene. Germline CDR1 reads KGHDR; CDR2 reads SFDVKD. CDR3 DNA sequence: TGTGCCACCAGTGAGGGGGGGAGCACAGATACGCAGTATTTT. Its translation: CATSEGGSTDTQYF.

The J gene is TRBJ1-4, the V gene TRBV7-8; the match to TRBD1 covers 9 bases. This CDR3 has 20 residues. V trimming: 0 bases; J trimming: 2 bases; junction bases outside the gene matches: 13. In germline, CDR1 is SGHVS, CDR2 FQNEAQ. CDR3 sequence: CASSLARAGQGPSTNEKLFF. The CDR3 DNA reads as TGTGCCAGCAGCTTAGCGAGGGCGGGACAGGGCCCTTCTACTAATGAAAAACTGTTTTTT.

The chain uses TRBV2 and TRBJ2-1; no clear D gene. Germline V lookup: CDR1 SNHLY, CDR2 FYNNEI. Trimming removed 4 bases at V and 1 base at J, with 11 bases between. The CDR3 spans 15 residues. Here the CDR3 DNA reads TGTGCCAGCAGTGTAGAGCCCCTTTCCTACAATGAGCAGTTCTTC. It is translated as CASSVEPLSYNEQFF.

J is TRBJ1-1 and V is TRBV6-6; 7 bases fit TRBD1. Germline assignment: CDR1 MNHNY and CDR2 SVGAGI (reference sequence). The CDR3 sequence is 19 residues long. V was clipped by 6 bases and J by 0 bases; unmatched bases: 19. Here the CDR3 DNA reads TGTGCCAGCAGCTACGCCCATACCGGGGACAGTTTCATGAACACTGAAGCTTTCTTT. It codes for CASSYAHTGDSFMNTEAFF.

This clone was picked up one time. The V call is TRBV27, the J call TRBJ2-7, with D perhaps matching TRBD2 (5 bases). The germline V gene encodes CDR1 MNHEY and CDR2 SMNVEV (reference sequence). The length of the CDR3 is 13 residues. Trimming removed 2 bases at V and 6 bases at J, with 11 bases between. CDR3 in amino acids: CASSLPRLCEQYF. The CDR3, as DNA: TGTGCCAGCAGTTTACCCAGACTATGCGAGCAGTACTTC.

The rearrangement links TRBV18 to TRBJ1-5; D not resolved. V was clipped by 4 bases and J by 5 bases, with 12 bases between them. The CDR3 covers 14 residues. CDR1 and CDR2 (germline): KGHSH, LQKENI. The CDR3 DNA is TGTGCCAGCTCACGAAGGGAGGAGGATCAGCCCCAGCATTTT. Translation: CASSRREEDQPQHF.

J is TRBJ2-5 and V is TRBV27; D is unresolved. Germline values: CDR1 MNHEY, CDR2 SMNVEV (reference sequence). This CDR3 has 18 residues. The germline V and J ends were trimmed by 5 bases and 5 bases, with 27 bases remaining between them. Here the CDR3 DNA reads TGTGCCAGCAGTAGGCGGAATCCGTCCCTTTCTTTCCGGGAGACCCAGTACTTC. Protein product: CASSRRNPSLSFRETQYF.